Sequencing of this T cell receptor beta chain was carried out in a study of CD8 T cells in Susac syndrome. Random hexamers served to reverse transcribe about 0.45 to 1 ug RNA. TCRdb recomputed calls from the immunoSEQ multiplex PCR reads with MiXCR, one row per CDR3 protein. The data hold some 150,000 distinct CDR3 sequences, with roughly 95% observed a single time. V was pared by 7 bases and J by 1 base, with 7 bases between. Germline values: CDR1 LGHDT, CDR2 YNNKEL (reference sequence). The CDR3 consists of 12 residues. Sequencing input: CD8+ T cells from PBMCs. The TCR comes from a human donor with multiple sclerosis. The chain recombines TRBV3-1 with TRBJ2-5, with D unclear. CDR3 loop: CASKGFQETQYF. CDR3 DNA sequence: TGTGCCAGCAAAGGATTCCAAGAGACCCAGTACTTC.